This T cell receptor (beta chain) was identified during a study of CD8 T cells in ankylosing spondylitis. Overall study results and limits: Researchers reportedly found disease-linked clones significantly enriched in matched ankylosing spondylitis synovial fluid. Ankylosing spondylitis blood appeared to be characterized by a TCR beta motif of eight highly homologous variants. Disease-linked clones bore a CD8+ phenotype and were relatively rare in peripheral blood.

This clonotype showed up just a few times. Its antigen remains unknown. Construction of TCR beta libraries was performed using quantitative 5'-RACE with molecular barcodes. MiXCR, run by TCRdb on the 5' RACE reads, gives a single entry per CDR3 protein. The table shows about 140,000 distinct CDR3 sequences, with roughly 8.8% occurring only once. V was shortened by 9 bases and J by 5 bases, with 13 bases between the two germline ends. Germline V gene lookup returns CDR1 ENHRY and CDR2 SYGVKD. The CDR3 runs to 13 residues. The sequencing sample was made of synovial fluid, either unsorted or a sorted T cell fraction (not recorded which). This chain joins TRBV10-3 and TRBJ1-4; D might be TRBD1 (5 bases). The clonotype was recovered from a male donor with ankylosing spondylitis. In DNA, the CDR3 is TGTGCCATTTCCCAGGGTCCCAATGAAAAACTGTTTTTT. The encoded protein is CAISQGPNEKLFF.